The subject of this entry is one T cell receptor beta chain. Through a sample-barcoded 5' primer and a J-beta primer mix, a second PCR was run for roughly 6 to 11 cycles. TCRdb reanalysed the 5' RACE reads using MiXCR and keeps one entry per CDR3 protein. This sample has 700,000 to 1,000,000 distinct CDR3 sequences, with roughly 44% found just once. The sample belongs to a study of blood T cells in healthy people across ages. Sequenced: blood. The sequence came from a man aged 55-75 years in good health.

The DNA of the CDR3 is TGTGCCAGCAGCGTGGATCCGGGCTCGAACACCGGGGAGCTGTTTTTT. Amino acid sequence: CASSVDPGSNTGELFF. The chain carries TRBV9 and TRBJ2-2; D not resolved. Per germline, CDR1 SGDLS and CDR2 YYNGEE. The length of the CDR3 is 16 residues. The ends were cut back, 2 bases at V and 0 bases at J, with 11 bases in the middle.